These T cell receptor beta chains were read from a single sample in a study of early T cells in non-severe SARS-CoV-2 infection. TCRdb reprocessed the 5' RACE reads via MiXCR and lists one record per CDR3 protein. The sample contains about 60,000 distinct CDR3 sequences, 20% of which appear only once. Sequencing was performed on whole blood, taken at baseline. The receptors come from an adult who was a healthcare worker with PCR-confirmed SARS-CoV-2 infection or an uninfected control (not recorded which). Each CDR3 is given without its conserved first and last residue. D genes are given only for firm matches.

TRBJ2-1 | 12 | TRBV12-5 | - | ASAGPYRRDEQF
TRBJ2-7 | 11 | TRBV28 | - | AVLQGRNYEQY
TRBJ1-1 | 11 | TRBV12-3/TRBV12-4 | - | ASSRGPRTEAF
TRBJ2-3 | 12 | TRBV12-3/TRBV12-4 | TRBD2 | ASRRLARGYTQY
TRBJ1-5 | 17 | TRBV4-1 | TRBD1 | ASSQDQRQGRGGNQPQH
TRBJ1-1 | 11 | TRBV2 | - | ASSPLQRSEAF
TRBJ1-1 | 12 | TRBV7-2 | - | ASSLIRDATEAF
TRBJ2-2 | 13 | TRBV2 | - | ASSGPGTNTGELF
TRBJ2-7 | 15 | TRBV5-1 | - | ASSGIQGRETSYEQY
TRBJ2-1 | 13 | TRBV4-1 | - | ASSQDGGLYNEQF
TRBJ2-1 | 13 | TRBV14 | TRBD2 | ASSQGLAASNEQF
TRBJ1-1 | 14 | TRBV7-6 | TRBD1 | ASNSLSRDRGTEAF
TRBJ2-1 | 12 | TRBV11-2 | TRBD1 | ASSLRTGIHEQF
TRBJ2-1 | 14 | TRBV7-3 | TRBD2 | ASSKPGLAPGNEQF
TRBJ2-5 | 12 | TRBV11-2 | TRBD1 | ASSLDGRGKTQY
TRBJ2-5 | 11 | TRBV5-6 | - | ASSPSARETQY
TRBJ2-3 | 11 | TRBV6-5 | - | ASSYLRGDTQY
TRBJ1-1 | 14 | TRBV18 | - | ASSPLPGDYRTEAF
TRBJ2-3 | 10 | TRBV7-2 | - | ASSFTGLEQY
TRBJ2-5 | 12 | TRBV6-1 | - | ASSEGAPLTAQY
TRBJ2-5 | 11 | TRBV29-1 | - | SVEDGINEPQY
TRBJ2-7 | 11 | TRBV20-1 | - | SARAWDRYEQY
TRBJ2-4 | 11 | TRBV5-1 | - | ASSPQGRNIQY
TRBJ2-7 | 12 | TRBV30 | - | AWKVMESSYEQY
TRBJ2-1 | 14 | TRBV7-6 | TRBD2 | ASSLRAGSAYNEQF
TRBJ2-7 | 11 | TRBV7-9 | TRBD1 | ASSVQGNHEQY
TRBJ2-3 | 12 | TRBV7-3 | - | ASSSPEGPDTQY
TRBJ1-2 | 12 | TRBV12-3/TRBV12-4 | - | ASSLDGTNYGYT
TRBJ1-4 | 14 | TRBV11-2 | - | ASSPGGGATNEKLF
TRBJ2-4 | 12 | TRBV19 | TRBD1 | ASSDRDSLHIQY
TRBJ2-3 | 17 | TRBV20-1 | TRBD2 | SARDLGLAGGPGTDTQY
TRBJ1-2 | 12 | TRBV5-1 | - | ASSLGPQEYGYT
TRBJ2-6 | 16 | TRBV3-1 | - | ASSQVPPISAGANVLT
TRBJ1-1 | 13 | TRBV20-1 | - | SASRQLRMNTEAF
TRBJ1-6 | 11 | TRBV12-3/TRBV12-4 | - | ASSPGYVSPLH
TRBJ2-4 | 12 | TRBV25-1 | - | ASSEYGAKNIQY
TRBJ2-2 | 16 | TRBV19 | TRBD1 | ASSILGTGGIIGGELF
TRBJ2-1 | 13 | TRBV12-3/TRBV12-4 | - | ASSFEGRTYNEQF
TRBJ2-7 | 11 | TRBV7-9 | TRBD2 | ASSGGLAHEQY
TRBJ2-1 | 11 | TRBV4-1 | - | ASSRLAGNEQF
TRBJ2-1 | 12 | TRBV5-6 | - | ASSWGTAYNEQF
TRBJ2-7 | 9 | TRBV5-1 | - | ASSSQYEQY
TRBJ1-1 | 13 | TRBV12-3/TRBV12-4 | - | ASSLSRGAITEAF
TRBJ2-1 | 13 | TRBV27 | TRBD1 | ASSFRQGAYNEQF